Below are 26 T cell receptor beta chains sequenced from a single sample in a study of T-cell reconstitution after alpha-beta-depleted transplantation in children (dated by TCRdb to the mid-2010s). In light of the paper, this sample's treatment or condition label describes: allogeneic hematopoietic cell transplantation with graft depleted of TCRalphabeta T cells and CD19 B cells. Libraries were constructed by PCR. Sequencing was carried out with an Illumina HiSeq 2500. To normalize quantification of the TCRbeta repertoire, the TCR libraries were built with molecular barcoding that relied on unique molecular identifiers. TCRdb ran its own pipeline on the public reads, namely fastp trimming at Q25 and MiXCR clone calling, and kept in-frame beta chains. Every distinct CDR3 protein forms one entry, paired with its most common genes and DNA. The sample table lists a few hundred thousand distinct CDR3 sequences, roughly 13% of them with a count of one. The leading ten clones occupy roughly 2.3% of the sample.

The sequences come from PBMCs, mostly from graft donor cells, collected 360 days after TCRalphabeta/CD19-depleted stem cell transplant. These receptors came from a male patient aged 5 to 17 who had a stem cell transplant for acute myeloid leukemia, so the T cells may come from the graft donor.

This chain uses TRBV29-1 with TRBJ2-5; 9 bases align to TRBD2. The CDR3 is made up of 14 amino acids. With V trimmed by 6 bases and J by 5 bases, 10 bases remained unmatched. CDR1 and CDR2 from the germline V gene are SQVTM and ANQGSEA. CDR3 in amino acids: CSVGVAGVFETQYF. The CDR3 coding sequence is TGCAGCGTGGGGGTAGCGGGAGTCTTTGAGACCCAGTACTTC.

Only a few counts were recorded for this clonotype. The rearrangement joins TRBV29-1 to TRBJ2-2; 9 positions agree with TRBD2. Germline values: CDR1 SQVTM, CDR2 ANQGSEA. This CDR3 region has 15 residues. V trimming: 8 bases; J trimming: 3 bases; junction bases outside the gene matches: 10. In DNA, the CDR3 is TGCAGCTTTTCTATTAGCGGGAGCTACACCGGGGAGCTGTTTTTT. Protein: CSFSISGSYTGELFF.

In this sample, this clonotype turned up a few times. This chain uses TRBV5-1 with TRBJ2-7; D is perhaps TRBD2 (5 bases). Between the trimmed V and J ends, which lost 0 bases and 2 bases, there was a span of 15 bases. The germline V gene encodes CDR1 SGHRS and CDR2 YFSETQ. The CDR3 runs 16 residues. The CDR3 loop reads CASSLAGLGITYEQYF. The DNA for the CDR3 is TGCGCCAGCAGCTTGGCGGGGTTGGGGATTACCTACGAGCAGTACTTC.

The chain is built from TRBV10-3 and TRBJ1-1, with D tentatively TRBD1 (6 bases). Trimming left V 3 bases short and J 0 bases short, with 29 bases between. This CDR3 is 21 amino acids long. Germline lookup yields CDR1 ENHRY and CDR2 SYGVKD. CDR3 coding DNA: TGTGCCATCAGTGACTTACGACGACAGGCAAACAGCTACTTCCTGAACACTGAAGCTTTCTTT. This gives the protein CAISDLRRQANSYFLNTEAFF.

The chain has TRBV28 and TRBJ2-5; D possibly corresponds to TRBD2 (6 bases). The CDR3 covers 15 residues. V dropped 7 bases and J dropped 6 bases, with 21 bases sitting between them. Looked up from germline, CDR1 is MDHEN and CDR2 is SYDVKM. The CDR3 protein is CASTLVGGVGKTQYF. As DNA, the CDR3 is TGTGCCAGCACGTTAGTAGGAGGGGTCGGGAAGACCCAGTACTTC. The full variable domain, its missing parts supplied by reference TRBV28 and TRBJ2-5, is DVKVTQSSRYLVKRTGEKVFLECVQDMDHENMFWYRQDPGLGLRLIYFSYDVKMKEKGDIPEGYSVSREKKERFSLILESASTNQTSMYLCASTLVGGVGKTQYFGPGTRLLVL.

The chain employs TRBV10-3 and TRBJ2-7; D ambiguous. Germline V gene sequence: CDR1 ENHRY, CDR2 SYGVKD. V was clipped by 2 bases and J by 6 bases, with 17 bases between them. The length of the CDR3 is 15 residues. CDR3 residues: CAISERLKGWAEQYF. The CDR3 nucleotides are TGTGCCATCAGTGAGCGATTGAAGGGCTGGGCCGAGCAGTACTTC.

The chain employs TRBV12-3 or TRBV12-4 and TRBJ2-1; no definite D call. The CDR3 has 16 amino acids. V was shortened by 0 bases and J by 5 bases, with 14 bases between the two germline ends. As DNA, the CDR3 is TGTGCCAGCAGTTTAGCCTGGAGACGGTCCCACAATGAGCAGTTCTTC. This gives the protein CASSLAWRRSHNEQFF.

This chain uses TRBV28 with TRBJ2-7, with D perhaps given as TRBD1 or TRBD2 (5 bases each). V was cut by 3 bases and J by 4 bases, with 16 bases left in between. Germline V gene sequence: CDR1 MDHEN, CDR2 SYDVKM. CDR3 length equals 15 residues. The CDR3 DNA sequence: TGTGCCAGCAGTTTCCTCGCCGGGGCTAATTACGAGCAGTACTTC. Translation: CASSFLAGANYEQYF.

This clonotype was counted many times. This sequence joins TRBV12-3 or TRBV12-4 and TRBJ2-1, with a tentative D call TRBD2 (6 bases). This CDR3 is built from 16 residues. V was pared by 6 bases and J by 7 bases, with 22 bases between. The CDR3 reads CASSSIGGKDRNEQFF. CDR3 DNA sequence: TGTGCCAGCAGCTCGATTGGCGGGAAGGATAGGAATGAGCAGTTCTTC.

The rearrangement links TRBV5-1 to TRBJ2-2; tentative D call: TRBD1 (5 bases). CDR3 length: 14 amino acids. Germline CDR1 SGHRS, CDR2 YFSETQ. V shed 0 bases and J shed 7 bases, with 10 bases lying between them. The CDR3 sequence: CASSLGRAGGELFF. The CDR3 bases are TGCGCCAGCAGCTTGGGCAGGGCTGGCGGGGAGCTGTTTTTT. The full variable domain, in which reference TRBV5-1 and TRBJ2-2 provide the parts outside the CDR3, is KAGVTQTPRYLIKTRGQQVTLSCSPISGHRSVSWYQQTPGQGLQFLFEYFSETQRNKGNFPGRFSGRQFSNSRSEMNVSTLELGDSALYLCASSLGRAGGELFFGEGSRLTVL.

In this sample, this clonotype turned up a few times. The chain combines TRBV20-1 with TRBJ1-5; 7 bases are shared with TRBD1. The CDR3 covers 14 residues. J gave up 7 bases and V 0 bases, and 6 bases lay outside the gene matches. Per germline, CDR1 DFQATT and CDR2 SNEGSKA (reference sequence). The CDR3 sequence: CSARDRTGHQPQHF. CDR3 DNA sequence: TGCAGTGCTAGAGATCGGACAGGACACCAGCCCCAGCATTTT.

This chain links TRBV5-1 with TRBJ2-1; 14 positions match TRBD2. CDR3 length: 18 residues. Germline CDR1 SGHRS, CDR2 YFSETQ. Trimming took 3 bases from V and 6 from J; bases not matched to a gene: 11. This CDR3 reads CASSSGRSGLAGANEQFF. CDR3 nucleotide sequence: TGCGCCAGCAGCTCGGGACGGTCGGGACTAGCGGGAGCCAATGAGCAGTTCTTC.

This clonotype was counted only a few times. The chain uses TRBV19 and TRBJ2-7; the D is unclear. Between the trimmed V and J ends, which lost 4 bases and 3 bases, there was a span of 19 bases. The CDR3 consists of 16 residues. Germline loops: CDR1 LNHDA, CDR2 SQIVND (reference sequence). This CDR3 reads CASSRGLKAIFYEQYF. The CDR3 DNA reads TGTGCCAGTAGTAGGGGATTGAAGGCCATATTCTACGAGCAGTACTTC.

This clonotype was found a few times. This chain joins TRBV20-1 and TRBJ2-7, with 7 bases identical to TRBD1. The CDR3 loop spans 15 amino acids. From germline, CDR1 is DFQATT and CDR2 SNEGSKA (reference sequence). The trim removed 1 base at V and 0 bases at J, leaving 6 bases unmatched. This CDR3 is CSARGQGSYSYEQYF. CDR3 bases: TGCAGTGCTAGAGGACAGGGATCCTACTCCTACGAGCAGTACTTC.

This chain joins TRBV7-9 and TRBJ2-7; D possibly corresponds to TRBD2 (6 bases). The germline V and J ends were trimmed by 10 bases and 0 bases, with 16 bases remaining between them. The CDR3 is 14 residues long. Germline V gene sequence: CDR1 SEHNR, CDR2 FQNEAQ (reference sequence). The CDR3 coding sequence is TGTGCCATATCAGGGAGGATCGACTCCTACGAGCAGTACTTC. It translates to CAISGRIDSYEQYF.

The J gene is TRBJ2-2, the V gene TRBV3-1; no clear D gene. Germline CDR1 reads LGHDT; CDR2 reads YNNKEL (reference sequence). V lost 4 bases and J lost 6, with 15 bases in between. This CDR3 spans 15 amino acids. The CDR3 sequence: CASSLNGRTPGELFF. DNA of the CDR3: TGTGCCAGCAGCCTCAATGGGCGGACCCCCGGGGAGCTGTTTTTT.

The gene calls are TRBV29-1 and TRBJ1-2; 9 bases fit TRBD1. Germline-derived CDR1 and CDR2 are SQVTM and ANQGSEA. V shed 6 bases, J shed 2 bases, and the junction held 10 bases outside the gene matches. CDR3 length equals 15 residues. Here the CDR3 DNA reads TGCAGCGTCACAGCGAACAGGGGGCCGAACTATGGCTACACCTTC. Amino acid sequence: CSVTANRGPNYGYTF.

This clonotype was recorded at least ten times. The CDR3 here is CSANFGFWDTEAFF. CDR3 sequence (DNA): TGCAGCGCTAACTTTGGGTTTTGGGACACTGAAGCTTTCTTT. The chain joins TRBV29-1 to TRBJ1-1; D not certain. This CDR3 is built from 14 residues. Per germline, CDR1 SQVTM and CDR2 ANQGSEA. V was cut by 7 bases and J by 3 bases, with 18 bases left in between.

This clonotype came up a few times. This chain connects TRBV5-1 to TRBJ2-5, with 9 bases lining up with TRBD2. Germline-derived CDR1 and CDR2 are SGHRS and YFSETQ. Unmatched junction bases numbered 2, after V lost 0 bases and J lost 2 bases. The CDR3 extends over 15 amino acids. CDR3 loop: CASSLVLAGQETQYF. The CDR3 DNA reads TGCGCCAGCAGCTTGGTTCTAGCGGGACAAGAGACCCAGTACTTC.

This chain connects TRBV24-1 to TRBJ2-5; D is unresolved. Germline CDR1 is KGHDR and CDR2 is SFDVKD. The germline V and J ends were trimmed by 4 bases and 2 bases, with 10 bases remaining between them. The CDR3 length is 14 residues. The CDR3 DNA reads TGTGCCACCAGTGACCCCGACGGACAAGAGACCCAGTACTTC. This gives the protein CATSDPDGQETQYF.

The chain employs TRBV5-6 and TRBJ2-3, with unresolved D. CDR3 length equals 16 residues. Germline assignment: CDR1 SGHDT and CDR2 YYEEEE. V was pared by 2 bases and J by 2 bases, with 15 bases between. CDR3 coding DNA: TGTGCCAGCAGCTTACCCCTACCGATAAACACAGATACGCAGTATTTT. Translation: CASSLPLPINTDTQYF.

CDR3 nucleotide sequence: TGTGCCAGCAGTTCGGCTAGCGGGAGGGTGAACACCGGGGAGCTGTTTTTT. This translates into CASSSASGRVNTGELFF. This chain uses TRBV12-3 or TRBV12-4 with TRBJ2-2, with 12 nucleotides matching TRBD2. After removal of 4 bases from V and 1 base from J, the junction contained 4 bases not matched to a gene. CDR3 size: 17 residues.

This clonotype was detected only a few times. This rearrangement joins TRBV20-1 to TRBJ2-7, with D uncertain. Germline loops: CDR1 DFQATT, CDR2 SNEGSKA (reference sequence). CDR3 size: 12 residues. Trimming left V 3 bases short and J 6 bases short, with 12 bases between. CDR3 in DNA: TGCAGTGCTAGGGACCAAACCACCGAGCAGTACTTC. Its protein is CSARDQTTEQYF.

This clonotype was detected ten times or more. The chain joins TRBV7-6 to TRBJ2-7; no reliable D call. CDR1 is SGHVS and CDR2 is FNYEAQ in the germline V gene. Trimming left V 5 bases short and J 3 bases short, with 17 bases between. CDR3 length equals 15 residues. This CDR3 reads CASSESPTTFYEQYF. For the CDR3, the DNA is TGTGCCAGCAGCGAAAGCCCTACTACCTTCTACGAGCAGTACTTC.

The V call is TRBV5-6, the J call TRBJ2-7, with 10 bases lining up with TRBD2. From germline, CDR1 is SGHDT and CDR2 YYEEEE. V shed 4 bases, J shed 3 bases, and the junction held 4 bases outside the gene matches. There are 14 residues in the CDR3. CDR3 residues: CASSLAGDYYEQYF. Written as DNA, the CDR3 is TGTGCCAGCAGCCTAGCGGGAGATTACTACGAGCAGTACTTC.

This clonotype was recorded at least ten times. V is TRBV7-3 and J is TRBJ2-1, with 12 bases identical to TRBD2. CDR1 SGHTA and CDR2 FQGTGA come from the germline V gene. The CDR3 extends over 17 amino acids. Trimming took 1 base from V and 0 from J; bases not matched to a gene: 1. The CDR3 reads CASSLRTSGVSYNEQFF. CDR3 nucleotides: TGTGCCAGCAGCTTAAGGACTAGCGGGGTCTCCTACAATGAGCAGTTCTTC.